This T cell receptor (beta chain) stems from a study of Ad26.COV2.S vaccination and SARS-CoV-2 variants. TCRdb keeps only in-frame clones here, not all; method: immunoSEQ multiplex PCR. The sample yields approximately 450,000 clones, over 75% seen once. Indicated treatment: 19 received Ad26.COV2.S at low or high dose, single or two shots; about 5 received placebo; per-sample allocation not given. Specimen acquisition occurred on day 63 following the initial vaccine or placebo injection. Sequencing used peripheral blood, obtained in a trial of Ad26.COV2.S vaccine versus placebo. The receptor was isolated from a person between 18 and 65 years old who received the Ad26.COV2.S COVID-19 vaccine or a placebo.

CDR3 in amino acids: CSASTSGPKEDTQYF. The CDR3 DNA reads as TGCAGTGCTAGTACTAGCGGCCCGAAGGAAGATACGCAGTATTTT. The chain carries TRBV20-1 and TRBJ2-3; 8 nucleotides agree with TRBD2. Germline CDR1 is DFQATT and CDR2 is SNEGSKA (reference sequence). J gave up 5 bases and V 3 bases, and 10 bases lay outside the gene matches. This CDR3 spans 15 amino acids.